This T cell receptor beta chain appears in the sequencing data of a study of blood T cell repertoires in COVID-19. This clone was picked up a small number of times. TCRdb's table, derived via immunoSEQ multiplex PCR, lists solely in-frame clones and lacks some. The data hold approximately 150,000 clones, with around 85% observed a single time. Deletions cut 0 bases from V and 7 bases from J, with 15 bases between. The V gene's germline CDR1 is MGHDK and CDR2 SYGVNS. The CDR3 runs 16 residues. This chain uses TRBV25-1 with TRBJ1-4, with D maybe TRBD1 (5 bases). The sequence came from a woman in her 70s with acute or convalescent COVID-19. Source material: peripheral blood. The CDR3 protein is CASSEYGAGIPEKLFF. DNA of the CDR3: TGTGCCAGCAGTGAATATGGGGCGGGAATTCCTGAAAAACTGTTTTTT.